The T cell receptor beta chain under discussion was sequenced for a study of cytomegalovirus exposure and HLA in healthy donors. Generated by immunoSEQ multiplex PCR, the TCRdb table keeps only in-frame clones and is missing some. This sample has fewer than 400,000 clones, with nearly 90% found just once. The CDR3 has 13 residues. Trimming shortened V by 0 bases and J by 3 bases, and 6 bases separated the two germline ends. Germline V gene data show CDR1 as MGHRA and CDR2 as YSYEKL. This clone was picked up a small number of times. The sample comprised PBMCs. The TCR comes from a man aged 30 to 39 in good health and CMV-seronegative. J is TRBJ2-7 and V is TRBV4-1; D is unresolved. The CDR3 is CASSQEQNYEQYF. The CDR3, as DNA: TGCGCCAGCAGCCAAGAACAGAACTACGAGCAGTACTTC.